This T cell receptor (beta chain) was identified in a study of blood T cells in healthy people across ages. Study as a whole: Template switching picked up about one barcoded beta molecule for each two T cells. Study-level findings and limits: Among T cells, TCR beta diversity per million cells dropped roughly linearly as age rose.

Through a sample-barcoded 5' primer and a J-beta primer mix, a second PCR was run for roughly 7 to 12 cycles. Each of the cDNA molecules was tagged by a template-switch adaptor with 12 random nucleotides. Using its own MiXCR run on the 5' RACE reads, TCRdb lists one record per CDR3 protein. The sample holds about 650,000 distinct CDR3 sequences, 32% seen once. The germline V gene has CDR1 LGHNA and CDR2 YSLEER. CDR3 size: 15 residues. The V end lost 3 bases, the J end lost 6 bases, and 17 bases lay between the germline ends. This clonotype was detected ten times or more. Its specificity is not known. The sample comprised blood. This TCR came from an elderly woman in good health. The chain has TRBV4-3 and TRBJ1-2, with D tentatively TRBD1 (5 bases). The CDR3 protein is CASSHGSGGVDGYTF. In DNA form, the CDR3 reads TGCGCCAGCAGCCACGGTAGCGGAGGGGTTGATGGCTACACCTTC.